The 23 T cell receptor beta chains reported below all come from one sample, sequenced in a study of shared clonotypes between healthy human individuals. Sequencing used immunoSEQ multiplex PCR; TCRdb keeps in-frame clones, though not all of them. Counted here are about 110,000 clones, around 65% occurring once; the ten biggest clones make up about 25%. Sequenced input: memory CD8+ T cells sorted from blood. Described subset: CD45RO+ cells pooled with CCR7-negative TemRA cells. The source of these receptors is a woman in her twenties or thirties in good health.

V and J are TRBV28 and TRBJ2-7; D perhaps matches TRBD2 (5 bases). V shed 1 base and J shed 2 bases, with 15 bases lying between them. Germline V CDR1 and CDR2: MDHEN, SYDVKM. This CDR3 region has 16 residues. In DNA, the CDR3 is TGTGCCAGCAGTTTATTTCCCTCTAGCCTAACCTACGAGCAGTACTTC. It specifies CASSLFPSSLTYEQYF.

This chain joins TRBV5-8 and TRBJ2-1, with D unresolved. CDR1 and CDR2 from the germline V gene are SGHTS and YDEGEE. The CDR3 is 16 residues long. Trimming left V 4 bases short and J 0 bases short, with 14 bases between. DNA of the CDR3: TGTGCCAGCAGCACCCCGTGGCAGAACTCCTACAATGAGCAGTTCTTC. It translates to CASSTPWQNSYNEQFF.

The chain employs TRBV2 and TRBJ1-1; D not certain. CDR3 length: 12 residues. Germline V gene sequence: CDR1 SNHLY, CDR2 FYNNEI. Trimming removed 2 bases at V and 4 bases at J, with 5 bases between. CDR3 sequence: CASSEKGTEAFF. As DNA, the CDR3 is TGTGCCAGCAGTGAAAAGGGCACTGAAGCTTTCTTT.

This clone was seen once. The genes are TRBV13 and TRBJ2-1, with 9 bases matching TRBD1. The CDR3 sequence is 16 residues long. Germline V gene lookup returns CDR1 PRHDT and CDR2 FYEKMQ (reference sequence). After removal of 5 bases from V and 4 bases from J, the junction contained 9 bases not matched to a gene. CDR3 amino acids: CASSQPRQGVYNEQFF. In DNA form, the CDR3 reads TGTGCCAGCAGCCAACCCAGACAGGGGGTTTACAATGAGCAGTTCTTC.

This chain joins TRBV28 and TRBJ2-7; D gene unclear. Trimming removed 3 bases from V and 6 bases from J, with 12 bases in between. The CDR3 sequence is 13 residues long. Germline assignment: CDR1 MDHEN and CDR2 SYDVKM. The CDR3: CASSLAGRLEQYF. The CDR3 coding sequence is TGTGCCAGCAGTTTGGCAGGCCGCCTCGAGCAGTACTTC.

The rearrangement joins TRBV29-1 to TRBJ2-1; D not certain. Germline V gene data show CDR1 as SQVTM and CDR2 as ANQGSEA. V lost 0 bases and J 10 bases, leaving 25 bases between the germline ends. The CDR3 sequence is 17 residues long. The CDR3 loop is CSVEDLFLRTPTGEQFF. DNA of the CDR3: TGCAGCGTTGAAGATCTTTTCTTGAGGACCCCCACCGGAGAGCAGTTCTTC.

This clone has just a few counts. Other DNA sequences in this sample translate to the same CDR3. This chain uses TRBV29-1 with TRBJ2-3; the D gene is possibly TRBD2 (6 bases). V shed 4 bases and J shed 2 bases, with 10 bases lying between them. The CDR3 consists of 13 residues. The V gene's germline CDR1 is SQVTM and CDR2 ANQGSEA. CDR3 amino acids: CSVVGGATDTQYF. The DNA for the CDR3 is TGCAGCGTTGTTGGCGGGGCCACAGATACGCAGTATTTT.

CDR3 loop: CASSLAGSSNEKLFF. The CDR3 DNA is TGCGCCAGCAGCTTGGCAGGGTCATCTAATGAAAAACTGTTTTTT. The chain couples TRBV5-1 to TRBJ1-4; possible D gene TRBD1, 5 bases. Germline-derived CDR1 and CDR2 are SGHRS and YFSETQ. V lost 0 bases and J 3 bases, leaving 9 bases between the germline ends. The CDR3 consists of 15 residues.

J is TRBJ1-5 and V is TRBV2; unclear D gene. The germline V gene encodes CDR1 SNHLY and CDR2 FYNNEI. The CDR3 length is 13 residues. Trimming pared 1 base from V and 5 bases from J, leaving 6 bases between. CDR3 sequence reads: CASSEDTDQPQHF. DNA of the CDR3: TGTGCCAGCAGTGAAGATACTGATCAGCCCCAGCATTTT.

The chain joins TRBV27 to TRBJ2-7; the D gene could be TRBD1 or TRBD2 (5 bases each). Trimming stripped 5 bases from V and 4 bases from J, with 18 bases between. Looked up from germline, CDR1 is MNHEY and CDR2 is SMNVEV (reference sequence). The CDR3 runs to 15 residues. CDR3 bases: TGTGCCAGCAGTCCGGGACCGAAAGGAGCATACGAGCAGTACTTC. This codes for CASSPGPKGAYEQYF.

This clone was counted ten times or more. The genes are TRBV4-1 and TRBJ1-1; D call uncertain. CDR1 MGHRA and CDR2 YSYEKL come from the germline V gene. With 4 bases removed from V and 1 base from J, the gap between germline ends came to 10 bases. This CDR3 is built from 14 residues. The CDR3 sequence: CASSPPGRNTEAFF. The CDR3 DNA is TGCGCCAGCAGCCCCCCAGGTAGGAACACTGAAGCTTTCTTT.

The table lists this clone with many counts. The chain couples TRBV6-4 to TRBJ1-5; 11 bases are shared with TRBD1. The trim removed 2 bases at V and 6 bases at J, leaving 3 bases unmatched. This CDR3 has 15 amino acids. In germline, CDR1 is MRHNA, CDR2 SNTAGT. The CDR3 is CASSDGTGGGQPQHF. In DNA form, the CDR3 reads TGTGCCAGCAGTGACGGGACAGGGGGGGGTCAGCCCCAGCATTTT.

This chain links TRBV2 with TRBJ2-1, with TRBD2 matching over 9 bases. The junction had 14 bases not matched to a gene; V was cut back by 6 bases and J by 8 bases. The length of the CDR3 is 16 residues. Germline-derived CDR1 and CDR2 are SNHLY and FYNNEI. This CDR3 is CASRASDFSGSHEQFF. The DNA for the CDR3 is TGTGCCAGCAGAGCGAGCGACTTTAGCGGGAGCCATGAGCAGTTCTTC.

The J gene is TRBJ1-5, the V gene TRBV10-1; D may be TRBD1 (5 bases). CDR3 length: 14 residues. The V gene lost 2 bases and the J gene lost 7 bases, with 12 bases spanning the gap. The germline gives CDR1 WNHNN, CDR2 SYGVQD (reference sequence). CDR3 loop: CASSEGGRGQPQHF. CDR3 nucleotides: TGCGCCAGCAGTGAGGGGGGAAGGGGCCAGCCCCAGCATTTT.

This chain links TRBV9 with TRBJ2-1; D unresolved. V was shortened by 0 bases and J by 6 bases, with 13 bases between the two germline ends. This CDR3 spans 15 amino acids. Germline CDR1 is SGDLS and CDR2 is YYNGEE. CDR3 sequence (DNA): TGTGCCAGCAGCGTAGCCCAGCGATCCCTCAATGAGCAGTTCTTC. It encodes CASSVAQRSLNEQFF.

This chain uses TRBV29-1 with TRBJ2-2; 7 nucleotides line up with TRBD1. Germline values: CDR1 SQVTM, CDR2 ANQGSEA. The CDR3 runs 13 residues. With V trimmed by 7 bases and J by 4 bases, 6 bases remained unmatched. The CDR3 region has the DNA TGCAGCGCCCGACAGGGTAGCACCGGGGAGCTGTTTTTT. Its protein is CSARQGSTGELFF.

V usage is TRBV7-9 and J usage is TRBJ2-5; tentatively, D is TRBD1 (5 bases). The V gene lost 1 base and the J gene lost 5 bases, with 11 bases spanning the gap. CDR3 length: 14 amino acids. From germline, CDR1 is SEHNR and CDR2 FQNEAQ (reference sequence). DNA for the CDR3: TGTGCCAGCAGCTTAGGGGGCTCGTGGGAGACCCAGTACTTC. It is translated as CASSLGGSWETQYF. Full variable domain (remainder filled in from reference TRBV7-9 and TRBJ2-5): DTGVSQNPRHKITKRGQNVTFRCDPISEHNRLYWYRQTLGQGPEFLTYFQNEAQLEKSRLLSDRFSAERPKGSFSTLEIQRTEQGDSAMYLCASSLGGSWETQYFGPGTRLLVL.

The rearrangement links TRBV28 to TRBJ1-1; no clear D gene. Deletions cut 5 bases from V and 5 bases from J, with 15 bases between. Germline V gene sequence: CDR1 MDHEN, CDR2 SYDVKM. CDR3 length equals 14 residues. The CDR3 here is CASSTADRGTEAFF. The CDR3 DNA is TGTGCCAGCAGTACTGCGGACCGCGGGACTGAAGCTTTCTTT.

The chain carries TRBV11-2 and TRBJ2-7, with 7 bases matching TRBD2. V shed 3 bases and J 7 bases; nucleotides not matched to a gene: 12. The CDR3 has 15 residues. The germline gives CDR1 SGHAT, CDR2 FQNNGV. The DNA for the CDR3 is TGTGCCAGCAGCTTCAAAATAACAACCGGGGGGGAGCAGTACTTC. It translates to CASSFKITTGGEQYF.

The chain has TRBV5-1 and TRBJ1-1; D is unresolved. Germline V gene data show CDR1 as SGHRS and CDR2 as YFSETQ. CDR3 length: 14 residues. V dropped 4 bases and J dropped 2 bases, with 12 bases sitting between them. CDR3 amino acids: CASSHIRFNTEAFF. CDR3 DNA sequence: TGCGCCAGCAGCCACATACGCTTTAACACTGAAGCTTTCTTT.

For the CDR3, the DNA is TGTGCCAGCAGCTTAGCCCGGGGGGGAAGCGGGCCCAGGAAGCAGTACTTC. This translates into CASSLARGGSGPRKQYF. V and J are TRBV7-9 and TRBJ2-7; 8 bases line up with TRBD2. V shed 0 bases, J shed 8 bases, and the junction held 15 bases outside the gene matches. This CDR3 has 17 residues. Germline CDR1 is SEHNR and CDR2 is FQNEAQ (reference sequence).

CDR3 in DNA: TGCGCCAGCAGCCAAGTTTCGGGGGGGAGCGAGCAGTACTTC. Translating gives CASSQVSGGSEQYF. V gene TRBV4-1 combines with J gene TRBJ2-7, with 8 bases lining up with TRBD2. CDR1 is MGHRA and CDR2 is YSYEKL in the germline V gene. V lost 1 base to trimming and J lost 6 bases; unmatched junction nucleotides: 5. The CDR3 extends over 14 amino acids.

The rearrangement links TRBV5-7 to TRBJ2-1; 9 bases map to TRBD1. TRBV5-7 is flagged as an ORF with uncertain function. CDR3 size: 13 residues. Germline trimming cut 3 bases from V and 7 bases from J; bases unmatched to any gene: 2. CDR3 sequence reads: CASSWDRANEQFF. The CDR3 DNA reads TGTGCCAGCAGCTGGGACAGGGCGAATGAGCAGTTCTTC.